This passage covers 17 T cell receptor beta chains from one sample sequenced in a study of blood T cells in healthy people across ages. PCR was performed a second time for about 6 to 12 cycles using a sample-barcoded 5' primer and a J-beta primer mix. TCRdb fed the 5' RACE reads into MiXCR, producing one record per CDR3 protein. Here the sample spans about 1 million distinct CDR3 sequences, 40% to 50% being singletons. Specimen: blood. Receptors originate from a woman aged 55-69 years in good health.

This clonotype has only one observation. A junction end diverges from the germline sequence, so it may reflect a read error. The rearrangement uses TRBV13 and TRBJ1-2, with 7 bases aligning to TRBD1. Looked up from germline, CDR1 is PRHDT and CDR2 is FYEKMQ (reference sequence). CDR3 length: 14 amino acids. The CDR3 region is CASSLGQGVDGCTF. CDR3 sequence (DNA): TGTGCCAGCAGCTTAGGGCAGGGGGTGGATGGCTGCACCTTC.

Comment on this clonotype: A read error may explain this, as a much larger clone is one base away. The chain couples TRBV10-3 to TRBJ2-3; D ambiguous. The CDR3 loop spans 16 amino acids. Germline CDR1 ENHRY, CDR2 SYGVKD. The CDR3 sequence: CAISEAPSEYTDTRYF. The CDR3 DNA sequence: TGTGCCATCAGTGAGGCGCCCAGCGAATACACAGATACGCGGTATTTT.

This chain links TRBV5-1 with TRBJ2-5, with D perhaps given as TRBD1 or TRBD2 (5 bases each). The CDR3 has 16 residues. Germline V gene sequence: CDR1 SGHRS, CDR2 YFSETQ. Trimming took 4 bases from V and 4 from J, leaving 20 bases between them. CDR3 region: CASSPAGTGSGETQYF. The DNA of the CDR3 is TGCGCCAGCAGCCCGGCGGGTACAGGCTCCGGAGAGACCCAGTACTTC.

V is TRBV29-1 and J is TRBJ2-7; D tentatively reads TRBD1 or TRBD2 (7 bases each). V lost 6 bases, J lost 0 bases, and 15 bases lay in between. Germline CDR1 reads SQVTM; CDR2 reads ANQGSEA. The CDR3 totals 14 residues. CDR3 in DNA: TGCAGCGTGACGGGAGGACAGGCCTCCTACGAGCAGTACTTC. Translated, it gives CSVTGGQASYEQYF.

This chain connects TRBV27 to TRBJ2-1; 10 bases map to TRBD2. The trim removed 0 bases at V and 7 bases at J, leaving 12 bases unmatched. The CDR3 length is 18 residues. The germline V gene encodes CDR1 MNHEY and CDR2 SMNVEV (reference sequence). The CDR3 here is CASSLSSISGRLRNEQFF. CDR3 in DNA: TGTGCCAGCAGTTTATCTTCCATTAGCGGGAGGCTTCGAAATGAGCAGTTCTTC.

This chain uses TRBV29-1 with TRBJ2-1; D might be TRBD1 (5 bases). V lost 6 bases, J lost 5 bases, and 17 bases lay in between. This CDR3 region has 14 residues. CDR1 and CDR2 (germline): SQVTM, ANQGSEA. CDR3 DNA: TGCAGCGTAGGGCGACAGTTTCGGGACAATGAGCAGTTCTTC. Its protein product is CSVGRQFRDNEQFF.

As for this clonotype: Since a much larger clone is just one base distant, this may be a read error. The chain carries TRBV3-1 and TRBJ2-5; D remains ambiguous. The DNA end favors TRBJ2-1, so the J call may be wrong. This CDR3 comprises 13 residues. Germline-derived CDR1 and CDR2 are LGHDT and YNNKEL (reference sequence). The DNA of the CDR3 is TGTGCCAGCAGCCCTAAGTACCAAGAGACCCAGTTCTTC. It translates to CASSPKYQETQFF.

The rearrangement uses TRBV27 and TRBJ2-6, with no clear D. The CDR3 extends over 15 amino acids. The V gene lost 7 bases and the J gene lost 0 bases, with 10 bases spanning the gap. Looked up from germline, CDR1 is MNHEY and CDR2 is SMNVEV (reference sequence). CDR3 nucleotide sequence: TGTGCCAGCACCTCATACGGCTCTGGGGCCAACGTCCTGACTTTC. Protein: CASTSYGSGANVLTF.

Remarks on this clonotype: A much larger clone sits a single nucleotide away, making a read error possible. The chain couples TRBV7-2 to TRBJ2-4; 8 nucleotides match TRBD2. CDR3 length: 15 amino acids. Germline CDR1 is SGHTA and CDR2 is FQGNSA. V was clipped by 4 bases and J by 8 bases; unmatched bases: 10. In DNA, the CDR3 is TGTGCCAGCAGCTCCCGGGGACTAGAGTGGGACATTCAGTACTTC. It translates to CASSSRGLEWDIQYF.

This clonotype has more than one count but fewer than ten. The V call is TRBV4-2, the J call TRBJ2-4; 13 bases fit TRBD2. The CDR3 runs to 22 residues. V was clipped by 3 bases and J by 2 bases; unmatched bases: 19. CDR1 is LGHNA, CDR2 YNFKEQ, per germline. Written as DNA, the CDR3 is TGTGCCAGCAGCCAGGAACCTCTTTGGACTAGCGGGAGTGAGGGGTCCAAAAACATTCAGTACTTC. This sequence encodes CASSQEPLWTSGSEGSKNIQYF.

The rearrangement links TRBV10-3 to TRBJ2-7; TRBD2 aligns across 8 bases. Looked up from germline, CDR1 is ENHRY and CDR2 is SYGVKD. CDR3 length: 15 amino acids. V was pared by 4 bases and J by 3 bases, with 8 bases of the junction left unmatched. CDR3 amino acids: CAISASGGGNYEQYF. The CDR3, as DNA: TGTGCCATCAGTGCGAGCGGGGGTGGAAACTACGAGCAGTACTTC.

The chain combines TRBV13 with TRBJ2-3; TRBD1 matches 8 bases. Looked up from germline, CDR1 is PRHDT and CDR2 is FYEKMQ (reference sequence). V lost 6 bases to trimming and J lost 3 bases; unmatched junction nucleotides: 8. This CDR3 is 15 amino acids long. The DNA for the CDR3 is TGTGCCAGCAGTCCCGCGGACAGGGAAACAGATACGCAGTATTTT. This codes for CASSPADRETDTQYF.

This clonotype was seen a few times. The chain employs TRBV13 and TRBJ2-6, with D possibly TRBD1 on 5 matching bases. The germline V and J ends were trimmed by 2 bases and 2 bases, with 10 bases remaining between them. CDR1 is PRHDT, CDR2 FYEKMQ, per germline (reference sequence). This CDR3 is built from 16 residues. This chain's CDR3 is CASSLNPRAGANVLTF. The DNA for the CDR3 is TGTGCCAGCAGCTTAAACCCCAGGGCTGGGGCCAACGTCCTGACTTTC.

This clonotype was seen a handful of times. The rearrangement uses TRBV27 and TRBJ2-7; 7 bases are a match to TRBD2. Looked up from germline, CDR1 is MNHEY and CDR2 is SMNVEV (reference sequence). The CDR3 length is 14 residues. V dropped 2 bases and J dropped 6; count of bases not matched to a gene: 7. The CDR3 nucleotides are TGTGCCAGCAGTTTACTCCAGGGAGGGGCCGAGCAGTACTTC. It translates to CASSLLQGGAEQYF.

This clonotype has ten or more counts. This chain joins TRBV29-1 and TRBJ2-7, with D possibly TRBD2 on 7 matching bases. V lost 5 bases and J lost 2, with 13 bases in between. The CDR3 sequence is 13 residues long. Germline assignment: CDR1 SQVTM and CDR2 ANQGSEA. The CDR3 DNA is TGCAGCGTTAGGGGGGGAGGGACCTACGAGCAGTACTTC. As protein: CSVRGGGTYEQYF.

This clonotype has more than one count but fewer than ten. DNA of the CDR3: TGTGCCAGCAGTTTACATGGGACTAGCGGAGCCCACGCTGACTACGAGCAGTACTTC. It encodes CASSLHGTSGAHADYEQYF. V usage is TRBV27 and J usage is TRBJ2-5; 11 positions agree with TRBD2. The assigned J gene may be wrong: the sequence end matches TRBJ2-7 better. This CDR3 contains 19 residues. CDR1 is MNHEY, CDR2 SMNVEV, per germline (reference sequence).

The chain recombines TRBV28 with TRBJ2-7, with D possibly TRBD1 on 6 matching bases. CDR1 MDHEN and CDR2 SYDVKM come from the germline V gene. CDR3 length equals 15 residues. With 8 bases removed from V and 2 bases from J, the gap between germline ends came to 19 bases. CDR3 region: CASPPPGQTAYEQYF. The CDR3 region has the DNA TGTGCCAGCCCACCCCCCGGACAGACGGCCTACGAGCAGTACTTC. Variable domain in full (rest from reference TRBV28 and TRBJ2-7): DVKVTQSSRYLVKRTGEKVFLECVQDMDHENMFWYRQDPGLGLRLIYFSYDVKMKEKGDIPEGYSVSREKKERFSLILESASTNQTSMYLCASPPPGQTAYEQYFGPGTRLTVT.